One T cell receptor (beta chain) is described in this entry. These data are taken from a study of blood T cell repertoires in COVID-19. As for the study in general: Acute-phase and convalescent COVID-19 samples originated in the United States, Italy and Spain.

Per germline, CDR1 SGHDT and CDR2 YYEEEE. Trimming stripped 5 bases from V and 3 bases from J, with 18 bases between. This CDR3 spans 15 amino acids. In the original workflow: Reference gene primer amplification gave estimated nucleated cell counts. Sequencing used immunoSEQ multiplex PCR; TCRdb keeps in-frame clones, though not all of them. V, J and clone size reflect that table, while D and trimming were determined from the DNA. Of under 200,000 clones detected, more than 75% appear once; the ten largest clones hold about 1%. This sequence joins TRBV5-6 and TRBJ2-7; perhaps TRBD2 as D (7 bases). Material: peripheral blood. This receptor was taken from a man aged 35 to 55 with acute or convalescent COVID-19. The DNA for the CDR3 is TGTGCCAGCAGTGGGGGGGTTAGACAGGACTACGAGCAGTACTTC. This sequence encodes CASSGGVRQDYEQYF.